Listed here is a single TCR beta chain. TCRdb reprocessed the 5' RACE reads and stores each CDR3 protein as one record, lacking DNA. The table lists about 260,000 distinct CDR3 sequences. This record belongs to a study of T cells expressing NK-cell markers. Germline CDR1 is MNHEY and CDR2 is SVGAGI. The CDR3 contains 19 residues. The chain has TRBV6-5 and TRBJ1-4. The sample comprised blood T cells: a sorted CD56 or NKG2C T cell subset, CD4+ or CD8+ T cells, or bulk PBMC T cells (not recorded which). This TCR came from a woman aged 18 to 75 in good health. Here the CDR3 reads CASSYRRGGRYGANEKLFF.